The 27 T cell receptor beta chains presented below share a single source sample, sequenced in a study of somatic mutations in cytotoxic T cells in rheumatoid arthritis. Produced via immunoSEQ multiplex PCR; TCRdb's table is partial and in-frame only. This sample yields about 10,000 clones, of which 80% are seen a single time; 9.5% to 13% belongs to the top ten. Specimen: CD8+ T cells sorted from blood. The origin of the receptors is an adult with rheumatoid arthritis.

The rearrangement uses TRBV6-5 and TRBJ2-2; D assignment may be TRBD1 or TRBD2 (5 bases each). With 5 bases removed from V and 6 bases from J, the gap between germline ends came to 10 bases. In germline, CDR1 is MNHEY, CDR2 SVGAGI. The CDR3 runs 13 residues. The CDR3 sequence is CASSARDAGELFF. As DNA, the CDR3 is TGTGCCAGCAGTGCCCGGGACGCCGGGGAGCTGTTTTTT.

CDR3 DNA sequence: TGTGCCACCAGCAGAGAGCTCCTCTCCGCTAGCGGGGTGGGCGATGAGCAGTTCTTC. Translated, it gives CATSRELLSASGVGDEQFF. The gene calls are TRBV15 and TRBJ2-1; 9 bases match TRBD2. CDR3 length: 19 amino acids. Germline CDR1 is LNHNV and CDR2 is YYDKDF (reference sequence). V lost 0 bases, J lost 8 bases, and 17 bases stayed unmatched. Full variable domain (rest looked up from reference TRBV15 and TRBJ2-1): DAMVIQNPRYQVTQFGKPVTLSCSQTLNHNVMYWYQQKSSQAPKLLFHYYDKDFNNEADTPDNFQSRRPNTSFCFLDIRSPGLGDTAMYLCATSRELLSASGVGDEQFFGPGTRLTVL.

The V call is TRBV7-6, the J call TRBJ2-3; 8 bases are a match to TRBD1. The CDR3 contains 15 residues. Looked up from germline, CDR1 is SGHVS and CDR2 is FNYEAQ. Losses at the gene ends were 1 base for V and 2 bases for J; bases not matched to a gene: 2. In nucleotides, the CDR3 is TGTGCCAGCAGCTTAGGGACAGGGCACACAGATACGCAGTATTTT. Translation: CASSLGTGHTDTQYF.

V usage is TRBV27 and J usage is TRBJ1-1; TRBD1 might be the D (5 bases). With 0 bases removed from V and 6 bases from J, the gap between germline ends came to 11 bases. Germline values: CDR1 MNHEY, CDR2 SMNVEV (reference sequence). This CDR3 is built from 14 residues. The CDR3 bases are TGTGCCAGCAGTTTATCTTTAGTGGGGGCTGAAGCTTTCTTT. Translated, it gives CASSLSLVGAEAFF.

V and J are TRBV9 and TRBJ2-1; TRBD1 is a possible D gene (5 bases). This CDR3 comprises 12 residues. Germline CDR1 reads SGDLS; CDR2 reads YYNGEE. V gave up 5 bases and J gave up 4 bases, with 7 bases separating them. CDR3 region: CASSDSYNEQFF. CDR3 in DNA: TGTGCCAGCAGTGACAGTTACAATGAGCAGTTCTTC.

The rearrangement links TRBV27 to TRBJ2-3; TRBD2 matches 8 bases. Germline V CDR1 and CDR2: MNHEY, SMNVEV (reference sequence). CDR3 length: 15 amino acids. With V trimmed by 4 bases and J by 6 bases, 9 bases remained unmatched. CDR3 sequence reads: CASSYLAGGGDTQYF. The DNA for the CDR3 is TGTGCCAGCAGTTATCTTGCGGGGGGAGGGGATACGCAGTATTTT.

V usage is TRBV6-5 and J usage is TRBJ2-1; 9 bases fit TRBD2. Germline values: CDR1 MNHEY, CDR2 SVGAGI. The CDR3 length is 14 residues. V lost 8 bases, J lost 5 bases, and 7 bases stayed unmatched. CDR3 protein: CASASSGENNEQFF. For the CDR3, the DNA is TGTGCCAGCGCTTCTAGCGGGGAGAACAATGAGCAGTTCTTC.

The chain joins TRBV30 to TRBJ1-1; D is possibly TRBD1 (5 bases). Germline V gives CDR1 GTSNPN, CDR2 SVGIG (reference sequence). The CDR3 has 13 amino acids. The germline V and J ends were trimmed by 4 bases and 2 bases, with 11 bases remaining between them. Here the CDR3 reads CAWTIGTNTEAFF. CDR3 nucleotide sequence: TGTGCCTGGACGATCGGGACCAACACTGAAGCTTTCTTT.

The CDR3 sequence is CASSLTAQGAGEQFF. CDR3 in DNA: TGTGCCAGCAGCTTGACTGCCCAGGGGGCAGGTGAGCAGTTCTTC. The rearrangement joins TRBV7-2 to TRBJ2-1, with 8 bases aligning to TRBD1. Trimming cost V 3 bases and J 9 bases; bases outside gene matches: 10. In germline, CDR1 is SGHTA, CDR2 FQGNSA. This CDR3 region has 15 residues. Full variable domain (rest looked up from reference TRBV7-2 and TRBJ2-1): GAGVSQSPSNKVTEKGKDVELRCDPISGHTALYWYRQSLGQGLEFLIYFQGNSAPDKSGLPSDRFSAERTGGSVSTLTIQRTQQEDSAVYLCASSLTAQGAGEQFFGPGTRLTVL.

This chain connects TRBV29-1 to TRBJ1-2, with 10 bases aligning to TRBD1. Trimming took 0 bases from V and 4 from J; bases not matched to a gene: 14. CDR1 and CDR2 (germline): SQVTM, ANQGSEA. The CDR3 has 18 amino acids. This chain's CDR3 is CSVEDRERDRGLVYGYTF. The CDR3 region has the DNA TGCAGCGTTGAAGATCGGGAAAGGGACAGGGGACTTGTCTATGGCTACACCTTC. The whole variable domain, remainder taken from reference TRBV29-1 and TRBJ1-2, is SAVISQKPSRDICQRGTSLTIQCQVDSQVTMMFWYRQQPGQSLTLIATANQGSEATYESGFVIDKFPISRPNLTFSTLTVSNMSPEDSSIYLCSVEDRERDRGLVYGYTFGSGTRLTVV.

The chain employs TRBV2 and TRBJ1-1; the D gene is possibly TRBD1 (5 bases). CDR3 length equals 12 residues. Germline values: CDR1 SNHLY, CDR2 FYNNEI. Trimming cost V 10 bases and J 11 bases, with 20 bases left between them. CDR3 region: CATPTEGLRAFF. The CDR3 nucleotides read TGTGCCACCCCAACTGAGGGGCTTAGGGCTTTCTTT. The variable domain in full, completed from reference TRBV2 and TRBJ1-1, reads EPEVTQTPSHQVTQMGQEVILRCVPISNHLYFYWYRQILGQKVEFLVSFYNNEISEKSEIFDDQFSVERPDGSNFTLKIRSTKLEDSAMYFCATPTEGLRAFFGQGTRLTVV.

The chain has TRBV25-1 and TRBJ2-1; 11 bases align to TRBD2. Per the germline V gene, CDR1 is MGHDK and CDR2 is SYGVNS. This CDR3 comprises 16 residues. V lost 7 bases to trimming and J lost 2 bases; unmatched junction nucleotides: 7. This CDR3 reads CASIGSGGAPYNEQFF. The CDR3 nucleotides read TGTGCCAGCATCGGTAGCGGGGGGGCCCCCTACAATGAGCAGTTCTTC.

A few counts support this clone. The rearrangement links TRBV30 to TRBJ1-1; D uncertain. V lost 3 bases to trimming and J lost 1 base, with 3 bases between them. Germline loops: CDR1 GTSNPN, CDR2 SVGIG (reference sequence). This CDR3 is built from 11 residues. In DNA, the CDR3 is TGTGCCTGGAGGGGGAACACTGAAGCTTTCTTT. It codes for CAWRGNTEAFF.

This clone was seen once. This chain connects TRBV9 to TRBJ1-1; tentatively, D is TRBD1 (5 bases). The CDR3 has 16 amino acids. CDR1 SGDLS and CDR2 YYNGEE come from the germline V gene. Trimming left V 3 bases short and J 0 bases short, with 15 bases between. CDR3 DNA sequence: TGTGCCAGCAGCGATGGGGACCGCGACATGAACACTGAAGCTTTCTTT. Amino acid sequence: CASSDGDRDMNTEAFF.

The chain uses TRBV7-2 and TRBJ2-1, with 11 bases fitting TRBD2. V dropped 6 bases and J dropped 7; count of bases not matched to a gene: 8. The germline CDR1 and CDR2 sequences are SGHTA and FQGNSA. The CDR3 sequence is 15 residues long. Here the CDR3 DNA reads TGTGCCAGCAGTCTGACTAGCGGGGTTGCGAATGAGCAGTTCTTC. It is translated as CASSLTSGVANEQFF.

The V gene is TRBV6-5, the J gene TRBJ1-4, with D maybe TRBD1 (5 bases). CDR3 length: 12 amino acids. The germline CDR1 and CDR2 sequences are MNHEY and SVGAGI. The ends were cut back, 11 bases at V and 3 bases at J, with 10 bases in the middle. The CDR3 sequence is CACWGSNEKLFF. The CDR3 bases are TGTGCCTGCTGGGGGTCTAATGAAAAACTGTTTTTT.

The chain uses TRBV27 and TRBJ2-1; 8 bases match TRBD2. The CDR3 loop spans 18 amino acids. Looked up from germline, CDR1 is MNHEY and CDR2 is SMNVEV (reference sequence). V gave up 0 bases and J gave up 3 bases; unmatched junction bases: 10. CDR3 DNA: TGTGCCAGCAGTTTATCGGTGCCTAGCGGGTACCTCTACAATGAGCAGTTCTTC. Its protein product is CASSLSVPSGYLYNEQFF.

This clone was picked up one time. The V call is TRBV19, the J call TRBJ2-3; D possibly corresponds to TRBD2 (6 bases). This CDR3 contains 16 residues. The germline CDR1 and CDR2 sequences are LNHDA and SQIVND (reference sequence). V was shortened by 3 bases and J by 4 bases, with 17 bases between the two germline ends. The CDR3 coding sequence is TGTGCCAGTAGTATTGGATCGCGGGGCCTCGCAGATACGCAGTATTTT. Amino acids: CASSIGSRGLADTQYF.

This clone was detected once. The V call is TRBV9, the J call TRBJ1-5; possibly TRBD1 for D (5 bases). Germline CDR1 SGDLS, CDR2 YYNGEE. The CDR3 is 14 amino acids. Trimming took 0 bases from V and 11 from J, leaving 15 bases between them. The CDR3 spells CASSVGGHGGAQHF. DNA of the CDR3: TGTGCCAGCAGCGTAGGAGGACACGGTGGAGCCCAGCATTTT.

As DNA, the CDR3 is TGTGCCAGCAGCTTACACAGATTCAATGAGCAGTTCTTC. It yields the protein CASSLHRFNEQFF. This chain links TRBV7-8 with TRBJ2-1; D is uncertain. Germline V lookup: CDR1 SGHVS, CDR2 FQNEAQ. This CDR3 comprises 13 residues. V lost 2 bases to trimming and J lost 6 bases, with 8 bases between them. The full variable domain, completed using reference TRBV7-8 and TRBJ2-1, is GAGVSQSPRYKVAKRGQDVALRCDPISGHVSLFWYQQALGQGPEFLTYFQNEAQLDKSGLPSDRFFAERPEGSVSTLKIQRTQQEDSAVYLCASSLHRFNEQFFGPGTRLTVL.

The CDR3 is CASSSTRRVWETQYF. Here the CDR3 DNA reads TGTGCCAGCAGCTCTACTCGGCGTGTTTGGGAGACCCAGTACTTC. This chain links TRBV11-2 with TRBJ2-5; the D is unclear. Trimming cost V 4 bases and J 5 bases, with 17 bases left between them. CDR3 length equals 15 residues. Per the germline V gene, CDR1 is SGHAT and CDR2 is FQNNGV. The full variable domain, its missing parts supplied by reference TRBV11-2 and TRBJ2-5, is EAGVAQSPRYKIIEKRQSVAFWCNPISGHATLYWYQQILGQGPKLLIQFQNNGVVDDSQLPKDRFSAERLKGVDSTLKIQPAKLEDSAVYLCASSSTRRVWETQYFGPGTRLLVL.

The chain joins TRBV19 to TRBJ2-5; D call uncertain. With 3 bases removed from V and 0 bases from J, the gap between germline ends came to 5 bases. Germline CDR1 and CDR2: LNHDA and SQIVND (reference sequence). CDR3 length: 13 residues. CDR3 region: CASSIGYQETQYF. The CDR3 DNA reads as TGTGCCAGTAGTATCGGGTACCAAGAGACCCAGTACTTC. Drawing the rest from reference TRBV19 and TRBJ2-5, the complete variable domain is DGGITQSPKYLFRKEGQNVTLSCEQNLNHDAMYWYRQDPGQGLRLIYYSQIVNDFQKGDIAEGYSVSREKKESFPLTVTSAQKNPTAFYLCASSIGYQETQYFGPGTRLLVL.

The chain couples TRBV15 to TRBJ2-2; 12 nucleotides align to TRBD2. V shed 1 base and J 6 bases; nucleotides not matched to a gene: 0. Germline-derived CDR1 and CDR2 are LNHNV and YYDKDF (reference sequence). CDR3 length: 15 residues. The CDR3 is CATSRASGGAGELFF. In nucleotides, the CDR3 is TGTGCCACCAGCAGAGCTAGCGGGGGGGCCGGGGAGCTGTTTTTT.

The chain is built from TRBV7-9 and TRBJ2-5, with 7 bases lining up with TRBD2. Germline CDR1 SEHNR, CDR2 FQNEAQ (reference sequence). V shed 4 bases and J 5 bases; nucleotides not matched to a gene: 10. The CDR3 runs 15 residues. The CDR3: CASSSRGGARETQYF. The CDR3 DNA is TGTGCCAGCAGCTCACGGGGAGGGGCACGGGAGACCCAGTACTTC.

V and J are TRBV7-9 and TRBJ1-4; D gene uncertain. The V end lost 6 bases, the J end lost 5 bases, and 4 bases lay between the germline ends. The CDR3 extends over 11 amino acids. Germline V gene sequence: CDR1 SEHNR, CDR2 FQNEAQ (reference sequence). The CDR3 nucleotides read TGTGCCAGCAGATTAAATGAAAAACTGTTTTTT. Amino acids: CASRLNEKLFF.

This clone has more than one count but fewer than ten. V and J are TRBV30 and TRBJ2-7, with 8 bases that match TRBD2. The CDR3 spans 15 residues. Losses at the gene ends were 1 base for V and 2 bases for J; bases not matched to a gene: 7. Per germline, CDR1 GTSNPN and CDR2 SVGIG (reference sequence). CDR3 coding DNA: TGTGCCTGGAGTGGTGTTAGCGGGGACCCCTACGAGCAGTACTTC. It specifies CAWSGVSGDPYEQYF.

The V gene is TRBV29-1, the J gene TRBJ2-3; D gene unclear. The V end lost 4 bases, the J end lost 4 bases, and 3 bases lay between the germline ends. This CDR3 has 10 residues. Germline CDR1 SQVTM, CDR2 ANQGSEA. In nucleotides, the CDR3 is TGCAGCGTTGGCGCAGATACGCAGTATTTT. This sequence encodes CSVGADTQYF.